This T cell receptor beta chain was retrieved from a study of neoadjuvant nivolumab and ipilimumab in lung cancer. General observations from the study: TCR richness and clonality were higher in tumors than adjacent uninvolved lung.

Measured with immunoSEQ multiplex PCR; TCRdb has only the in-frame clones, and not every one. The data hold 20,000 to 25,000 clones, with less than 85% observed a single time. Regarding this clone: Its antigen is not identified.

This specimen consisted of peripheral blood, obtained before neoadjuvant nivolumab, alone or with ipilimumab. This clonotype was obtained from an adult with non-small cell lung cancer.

The CDR3 spells CASSWTSGGNEQFF. The CDR3 nucleotides read TGTGCCAGCAGCTGGACTAGCGGTGGGAATGAGCAGTTCTTC. The gene calls are TRBV11-2 and TRBJ2-1; 10 bases match TRBD2. The J segment lost 7 bases and the V segment lost 4 bases, leaving 4 bases of the junction unmatched. The germline CDR1 and CDR2 sequences are SGHAT and FQNNGV. The CDR3 loop spans 14 amino acids.